One T cell receptor (beta chain) is described in this entry. Distinct nucleotide sequences in the sample also encode this CDR3. Participants' own reports of clinical history determined their cohort assignment. This sample stems from a study of blood T cell repertoires in COVID-19. V dropped 6 bases and J dropped 2; count of bases not matched to a gene: 3. The CDR3 loop spans 14 amino acids. CDR1 is MNHEY and CDR2 is SVGAGI in the germline V gene. Per the original methods: The authors estimated nucleated cell counts from reference gene primer amplification. TCRdb's copy holds only in-frame clones and misses some; the assay was immunoSEQ multiplex PCR. The DNA was the basis for D and trimming; V, J and clone size are from that table. The sample has roughly 430,000 clones, around 90% seen once.

This TCR was recovered from a woman in her forties with acute COVID-19. Specimen: PBMCs or T cells enriched from blood (not recorded which). The chain joins TRBV6-5 to TRBJ1-2; 10 bases map to TRBD1. Here the CDR3 DNA reads TGTGCCAGCAGCCAGGGACAGGGGAACTATGGCTACACCTTC. This gives the protein CASSQGQGNYGYTF.